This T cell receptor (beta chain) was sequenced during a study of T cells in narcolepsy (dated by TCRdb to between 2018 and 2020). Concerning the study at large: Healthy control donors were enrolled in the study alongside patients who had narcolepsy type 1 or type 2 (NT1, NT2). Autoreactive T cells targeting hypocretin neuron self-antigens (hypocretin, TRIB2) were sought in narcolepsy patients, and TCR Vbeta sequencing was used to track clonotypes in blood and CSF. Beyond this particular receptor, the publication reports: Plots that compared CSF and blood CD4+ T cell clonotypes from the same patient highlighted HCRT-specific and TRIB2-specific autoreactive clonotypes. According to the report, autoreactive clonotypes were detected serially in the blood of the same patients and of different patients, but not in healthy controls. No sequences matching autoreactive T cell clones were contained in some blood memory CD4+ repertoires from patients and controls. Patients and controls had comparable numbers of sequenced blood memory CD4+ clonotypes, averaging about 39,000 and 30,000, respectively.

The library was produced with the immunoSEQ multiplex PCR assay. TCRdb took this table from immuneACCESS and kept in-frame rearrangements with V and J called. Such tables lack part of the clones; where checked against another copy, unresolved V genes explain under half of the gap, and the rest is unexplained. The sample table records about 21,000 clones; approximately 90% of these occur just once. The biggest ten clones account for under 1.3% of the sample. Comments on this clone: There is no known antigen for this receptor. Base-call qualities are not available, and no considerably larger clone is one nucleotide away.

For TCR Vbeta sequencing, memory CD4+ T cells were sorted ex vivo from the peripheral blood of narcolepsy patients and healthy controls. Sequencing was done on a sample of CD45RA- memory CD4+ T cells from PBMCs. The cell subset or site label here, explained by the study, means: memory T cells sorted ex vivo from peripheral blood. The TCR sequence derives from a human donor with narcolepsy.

The nucleotide sequence reads TGTGCCTGGAACCCCGCGGGGGGGAGGGGGAGTTGGATGAACACTGAAGCTTTCTTT. It encodes CAWNPAGGRGSWMNTEAFF. The rearranged segments are TRBV30 and TRBJ1-1, with a weak D call of TRBD1 (6 bases match). CDR1 and CDR2, per the germline V gene (reference sequence), are GTSNPN and SVGIG. V is reduced by 4 bases and J by 0 bases, leaving a spacing of 27 bases between them. The CDR3 has 19 amino acids, counting the end cysteine and phenylalanine. Only the CDR3 part of the read is kept: 57 bases, read in frame from the first base.